This T cell receptor (beta chain) was retrieved from a study of lymphopenia after photon versus proton radiotherapy. Whole-study findings and limits: Proton therapy kept repertoires fairly stable, unlike photons, which gained effector/memory cells.

In regard to this clone: Its antigen is undetermined.

Trimming cost V 4 bases and J 3 bases; bases outside gene matches: 6. Germline V lookup: CDR1 SGHRS, CDR2 YFSETQ. CDR3 length: 14 residues. Clones were read by immunoSEQ multiplex PCR, and TCRdb kept only the in-frame ones, dropping some. Of roughly 30,000 clones listed, roughly 87% are singletons. This receptor was obtained from a woman in her fifties or sixties with cholangiocarcinoma. Some clones in this sample may be carry-over from other donors' samples. The chain joins TRBV5-1 to TRBJ1-1; TRBD1 matches at 7 bases. The material was peripheral blood, obtained from a patient treated with proton-based radiotherapy. This chain's CDR3 is CASSMDRRDTEAFF. CDR3 DNA sequence: TGCGCCAGCAGCATGGACAGGAGGGACACTGAAGCTTTCTTT. Based on the CDR3 plus reference TRBV5-1 and TRBJ1-1, the full variable domain is KAGVTQTPRYLIKTRGQQVTLSCSPISGHRSVSWYQQTPGQGLQFLFEYFSETQRNKGNFPGRFSGRQFSNSRSEMNVSTLELGDSALYLCASSMDRRDTEAFFGQGTRLTVV.